These T cell receptor beta chains were read from a single sample in a study of cytomegalovirus exposure and HLA in healthy donors. Sequencing was performed with immunoSEQ multiplex PCR; in TCRdb, only in-frame clones are kept and a portion is missing. The sample yields around 150,000 clones, 80% seen once. The sample was PBMCs. The receptors here all came from a man over 45 in good health and CMV-seronegative. CDR3s include the opening cysteine and the closing phenylalanine or tryptophan. Each record gives: clone size, V gene, D gene, CDR3 length, J gene, CDR3 protein, CDR3 DNA. A D gene is named only where the DNA matches it firmly. The size entry is marked missing in some rows and otherwise reads once, few, many or a size class.

NA	TRBV25-1	TRBD1	15	TRBJ2-3	CASSERTGGPDTQYF	TGTGCCAGCAGTGAGAGGACAGGGGGCCCAGATACGCAGTATTTT
once	TRBV7-2	NA	15	TRBJ2-3	CASMEGLAYSDTQYF	TGTGCCAGCATGGAGGGCCTAGCGTATTCAGATACGCAGTATTTT
NA	TRBV10-2	NA	14	TRBJ1-1	CASRFDRRYTEAFF	TGCGCCAGCAGATTCGACAGAAGGTACACTGAAGCTTTCTTT
NA	TRBV30	NA	11	TRBJ2-7	CAWTAGHEQYF	TGTGCCTGGACGGCAGGCCACGAGCAGTACTTC
NA	TRBV4-2	NA	18	TRBJ1-3	CASSQDGTGVTAGNTIYF	TGTGCCAGCAGCCAAGATGGGACGGGGGTAACAGCTGGAAACACCATATATTTT
NA	TRBV7-7	NA	14	TRBJ2-7	CASSPEDSYYEQYF	TGTGCTAGCAGCCCCGAAGACTCGTACTACGAGCAGTACTTC
NA	TRBV27	TRBD1	14	TRBJ2-5	CASSPGQGAQTQYF	TGTGCCAGCAGTCCTGGACAGGGGGCACAGACCCAGTACTTC
NA	TRBV7-8	TRBD2	16	TRBJ2-1	CASSTYGTSGSYEQFF	TGTGCCAGCAGCACGTATGGGACTAGCGGGAGTTATGAGCAGTTCTTC
NA	TRBV9	TRBD2	16	TRBJ2-2	CASSIPSGVNTGELFF	TGTGCCAGCAGCATCCCTAGCGGGGTGAACACCGGGGAGCTGTTTTTT
NA	TRBV4-1	NA	16	TRBJ2-2	CASSQGAGGRAGELFF	TGCGCCAGCAGCCAAGGGGCAGGGGGGCGGGCCGGGGAGCTGTTTTTT
NA	TRBV11-2	NA	13	TRBJ1-3	CASAGVPGNTIYF	TGTGCCAGCGCAGGGGTTCCTGGAAACACCATATATTTT
NA	TRBV19	TRBD2	16	TRBJ2-5	CASSPRWPSGQETQYF	TGTGCCAGTAGTCCCCGTTGGCCTAGCGGGCAAGAGACCCAGTACTTC
NA	TRBV12-5	TRBD1	13	TRBJ2-7	CASGRTGGDEQYF	TGTGCTAGTGGTCGGACAGGGGGCGACGAGCAGTACTTC
NA	TRBV30	NA	12	TRBJ1-2	CAYHREDGRCTF	TGTGCCTATCACCGGGAGGACGGGCGATGCACCTTC
NA	TRBV7-8	NA	16	TRBJ2-7	CASSLPRQTTSYEQYF	TGTGCCAGCAGCTTACCCAGACAGACCACCTCCTACGAGCAGTACTTC
NA	TRBV18	NA	14	TRBJ2-1	CATVESGSYNEQFF	TGTGCCACCGTAGAGTCGGGGTCCTACAATGAGCAGTTCTTC
NA	TRBV28	NA	16	TRBJ1-4	CASSFPASILVRKLFF	TGTGCCAGCAGTTTCCCTGCGTCGATCCTTGTAAGAAAACTGTTTTTT
NA	TRBV5-6	NA	15	TRBJ2-3	CASSLGQGTTDTQYF	TGTGCCAGCAGCTTGGGGCAGGGGACGACAGATACGCAGTATTTT
NA	TRBV28	TRBD1	15	TRBJ2-2	CASSLRGGNTGELFF	TGTGCCAGCAGTTTGAGAGGGGGCAACACCGGGGAGCTGTTTTTT